The T cell receptor beta chain described here comes from a study of response to subunit inactivated influenza vaccine. CDR3 length: 14 amino acids. Via MiXCR, TCRdb re-called the RT-PCR reads, giving one row per CDR3 protein. Among some 850,000 distinct CDR3 sequences listed, less than 20% were seen once. Broader study findings: The authors suggested that few new T cells are recruited per seasonal influenza vaccination.

This clonotype showed up just a few times. Its antigen remains unidentified. Sequence at one end of the junction differs from germline and may be a read error. The input for sequencing was PBMCs from blood, taken 4 to 6 days after vaccination. This TCR derives from a man aged 45-65 years who received an inactivated influenza vaccine. The chain employs TRBV12-3 or TRBV12-4 and TRBJ2-1; 7 bases are shared with TRBD2. CDR3 nucleotide sequence: TGTGCCAGCAGTGCAGGTGGGGTTGGCGGGAGAGGGATCTTC. This gives the protein CASSAGGVGGRGIF.